What follows are 8 T cell receptor beta chains derived from one specimen sequenced in a study of CD8 T cells in ankylosing spondylitis. Study results and caveats: A motif in TCR beta, a set of eight or nine highly homologous variants, appeared characteristic of ankylosing spondylitis blood.

These receptors' targets are unknown. TCRdb analysed the 5' RACE reads with MiXCR anew, one entry per CDR3 protein. The profile shows about 500,000 distinct CDR3 sequences, about 13% of them singletons. The sequenced sample was blood, either unsorted or a sorted T cell fraction (not recorded which). The receptors stem from a male donor with ankylosing spondylitis.

A few counts support this clonotype. The rearrangement links TRBV28 to TRBJ1-1, with no clear D. V was shortened by 5 bases and J by 1 base, with 14 bases between the two germline ends. Germline CDR1 MDHEN, CDR2 SYDVKM. CDR3 length: 15 residues. The CDR3 sequence: CASSLIGASNTEAFF. The CDR3 DNA is TGTGCCAGCAGTCTTATAGGTGCGTCGAACACTGAAGCTTTCTTT.

The chain combines TRBV6-5 with TRBJ1-4, with D tentatively TRBD1 (6 bases). The V gene's germline CDR1 is MNHEY and CDR2 SVGAGI. V lost 3 bases and J 11 bases, leaving 19 bases between the germline ends. This CDR3 has 15 amino acids. The CDR3 bases are TGTGCCAGCAGTTATGAGACAGGCATTGTGGGGAAACTGTTTTTT. Its translation: CASSYETGIVGKLFF.

This clonotype was seen many times. The chain carries TRBV12-3 or TRBV12-4 and TRBJ2-3; D is ambiguous. The CDR3 is made up of 13 amino acids. The V gene lost 6 bases and the J gene lost 2 bases, with 9 bases spanning the gap. Here the CDR3 DNA reads TGTGCCAGCAGACGAGCCGACACAGATACGCAGTATTTT. This encodes CASRRADTDTQYF.

The chain employs TRBV12-3 or TRBV12-4 and TRBJ2-5, with D perhaps matching TRBD1 or TRBD2 (6 bases each). The CDR3 contains 15 residues. The V gene lost 4 bases and the J gene lost 5 bases, with 17 bases spanning the gap. CDR3 protein: CASSSNEGGGETQYF. The CDR3, as DNA: TGTGCCAGCAGTTCTAATGAGGGGGGTGGGGAGACCCAGTACTTC.

This clonotype was seen at least ten times. The gene calls are TRBV6-5 and TRBJ2-3, with D unclear. V was pared by 0 bases and J by 5 bases, with 12 bases between. The CDR3 is 15 residues long. From germline, CDR1 is MNHEY and CDR2 SVGAGI. CDR3 bases: TGTGCCAGCAGTTACTCGCACCTAAGCGAAGATACGCAGTATTTT. Protein: CASSYSHLSEDTQYF.

CDR3 DNA sequence: TGTGCCAGCAGTGTTCAACCGGGACAGGGAACAGATACGCAGTATTTT. This gives the protein CASSVQPGQGTDTQYF. The rearrangement links TRBV6-1 to TRBJ2-3, with TRBD1 matching 9 bases. Per germline, CDR1 MNHNS and CDR2 SASEGT. The CDR3 sequence is 16 residues long. The junction had 8 bases not matched to a gene; V was cut back by 4 bases and J by 3 bases.

This chain joins TRBV12-5 and TRBJ1-1; 7 positions agree with TRBD1. This CDR3 region has 13 residues. V trimming: 9 bases; J trimming: 2 bases; junction bases outside the gene matches: 6. Germline lookup yields CDR1 LGHNT and CDR2 FRNRAP. CDR3 coding DNA: TGTGCTAGCTTGGGACAGATAAACACTGAAGCTTTCTTT. This translates into CASLGQINTEAFF.

A few counts support this clonotype. In DNA form, the CDR3 reads TGTGCCAGCAGCTTAGAGGCTGGGCAGCCCTACGAGCAGTACTTC. This codes for CASSLEAGQPYEQYF. The gene calls are TRBV11-2 and TRBJ2-7; D gene uncertain. This CDR3 has 15 amino acids. The V gene's germline CDR1 is SGHAT and CDR2 FQNNGV. Trimming left V 0 bases short and J 2 bases short, with 11 bases between. Full variable domain (missing parts from reference TRBV11-2 and TRBJ2-7): EAGVAQSPRYKIIEKRQSVAFWCNPISGHATLYWYQQILGQGPKLLIQFQNNGVVDDSQLPKDRFSAERLKGVDSTLKIQPAKLEDSAVYLCASSLEAGQPYEQYFGPGTRLTVT.